The 25 T cell receptor beta chains reported below all come from one sample, sequenced in a study of blood T cells in healthy people across ages. Through a sample-barcoded 5' primer and a J-beta primer mix, a second PCR was run for roughly 6 to 11 cycles. TCRdb ran MiXCR on the 5' RACE reads and lists one entry per CDR3 protein. The sample contains 1.5 million or so distinct CDR3 sequences, about 42% of which appear only once. Sequenced sample: blood. These receptors were obtained from a woman between 18 and 29 years old in good health.

The chain combines TRBV28 with TRBJ2-7; D is ambiguous. The CDR3 is 11 amino acids. Trimming took 7 bases from V and 7 from J, leaving 11 bases between them. CDR1 MDHEN and CDR2 SYDVKM come from the germline V gene. The CDR3 reads CASTFLREQYF. DNA of the CDR3: TGTGCCAGCACCTTTTTGAGGGAGCAGTACTTC.

The rearrangement links TRBV6-2 or TRBV6-3 to TRBJ1-1; D unclear. V was shortened by 3 bases and J by 1 base, with 6 bases between the two germline ends. This CDR3 has 13 amino acids. Germline CDR1 is MNHEY and CDR2 is SVGEGT. The CDR3 region has the DNA TGTGCCAGCAGTTATGCAGCGAACACTGAAGCTTTCTTT. The encoded protein is CASSYAANTEAFF.

In its sample, this clonotype was seen a few times. Here the CDR3 reads CSARDLSALEQFF. Here the CDR3 DNA reads TGCAGTGCTAGAGATCTCTCAGCGCTTGAGCAGTTCTTC. V and J are TRBV20-1 and TRBJ2-1; D is unclear. Between the trimmed V and J ends, which lost 0 bases and 9 bases, there was a span of 12 bases. The CDR3 totals 13 residues. Per germline, CDR1 DFQATT and CDR2 SNEGSKA (reference sequence).

This clonotype appeared a few times. The V call is TRBV28, the J call TRBJ2-3; 7 bases are shared with TRBD2. The CDR3 contains 15 residues. Germline V CDR1 and CDR2: MDHEN, SYDVKM. V lost 8 bases to trimming and J lost 4 bases; unmatched junction nucleotides: 12. The CDR3 spells CASWGNRGSADTQYF. As DNA, the CDR3 is TGTGCCAGCTGGGGCAATCGCGGGAGTGCAGATACGCAGTATTTT.

The chain combines TRBV5-1 with TRBJ2-2, with D maybe TRBD1 (5 bases). This CDR3 comprises 15 residues. Germline values: CDR1 SGHRS, CDR2 YFSETQ. V lost 2 bases, J lost 1 base, and 9 bases lay in between. The CDR3 is CASSLSQENTGELFF. DNA of the CDR3: TGCGCCAGCAGCTTATCACAGGAGAACACCGGGGAGCTGTTTTTT.

A few counts support this clonotype. The chain recombines TRBV7-9 with TRBJ1-1, with unresolved D. The CDR3 is 12 residues long. In germline, CDR1 is SEHNR, CDR2 FQNEAQ (reference sequence). The V end was cut by 0 bases, the J end by 10 bases, with 9 bases between. The CDR3 coding sequence is TGTGCCAGCAGCTTAGCAGCTGGAGGAGCTTTCTTT. This codes for CASSLAAGGAFF.

The chain carries TRBV7-3 and TRBJ2-3; 7 nucleotides line up with TRBD2. Trimming removed 5 bases from V and 4 bases from J; junction bases left unmatched: 15. Germline V gene sequence: CDR1 SGHTA, CDR2 FQGTGA. The CDR3 covers 17 residues. DNA for the CDR3: TGTGCCAGCAGCCCACCAGCAGAGGGAGGGTGGTCAGATACGCAGTATTTT. It codes for CASSPPAEGGWSDTQYF.

This clonotype was found many times. The rearrangement uses TRBV6-2 or TRBV6-3 and TRBJ2-1; TRBD2 aligns across 10 bases. The germline V gene encodes CDR1 MNHEY and CDR2 SVGEGT. With V trimmed by 2 bases and J by 15 bases, 4 bases remained unmatched. The CDR3 covers 12 residues. The CDR3 nucleotides read TGTGCCAGCAGTTACCTACCTAGCGGGAGGTTCTTC. Its protein is CASSYLPSGRFF.

A few counts support this clonotype. The chain has TRBV7-2 and TRBJ1-5, with D maybe TRBD1 (5 bases). CDR3 length: 18 amino acids. The ends were cut back, 5 bases at V and 6 bases at J, with 26 bases in the middle. CDR1 is SGHTA and CDR2 is FQGNSA in the germline V gene. In DNA, the CDR3 is TGTGCCAGCAGCCCACAGTACGGGAGGACACTTCAGGCTCAGCCCCAGCATTTT. Translation gives CASSPQYGRTLQAQPQHF.

The chain carries TRBV25-1 and TRBJ2-1, with 14 bases identical to TRBD2. The V segment lost 0 bases and the J segment 10 bases; nucleotides outside the gene matches: 8. This CDR3 contains 17 residues. CDR1 MGHDK and CDR2 SYGVNS come from the germline V gene. This CDR3 reads CASSEYTPGLAGVEQFF. In DNA form, the CDR3 reads TGTGCCAGCAGTGAATATACTCCGGGACTAGCGGGAGTGGAGCAGTTCTTC.

V usage is TRBV9 and J usage is TRBJ2-1; TRBD2 agrees at 8 bases. The CDR3 extends over 16 amino acids. The V and J ends lost 4 bases and 8 bases, in that order; junction bases with no gene match: 14. The germline CDR1 and CDR2 sequences are SGDLS and YYNGEE. The CDR3 coding sequence is TGTGCCAGCAGCCCCGGTTTGGCGGGAGGTTTCCATGAGCAGTTCTTC. Amino acids: CASSPGLAGGFHEQFF.

On this clonotype: A junction end diverges from the germline sequence, so it may reflect a read error. J is TRBJ1-6 and V is TRBV9; D unresolved. Germline V lookup: CDR1 SGDLS, CDR2 YYNGEE. CDR3 length: 15 residues. DNA of the CDR3: TGTGCCAGCAGCCCCCAGGACGGTGATAATTCGCCCCTCCACTTT. Translated: CASSPQDGDNSPLHF.

This clonotype has more than one count but fewer than ten. The chain carries TRBV20-1 and TRBJ2-5; no clear D. CDR3 length equals 15 residues. Looked up from germline, CDR1 is DFQATT and CDR2 is SNEGSKA (reference sequence). V was pared by 5 bases and J by 0 bases, with 16 bases between. This chain's CDR3 is CSASGFLGHQETQYF. The CDR3 coding sequence is TGCAGTGCTTCCGGCTTTCTAGGGCACCAAGAGACCCAGTACTTC.

V is TRBV12-3 or TRBV12-4 and J is TRBJ1-2; possible D gene TRBD1, 6 bases. There are 14 residues in the CDR3. V was shortened by 4 bases and J by 1 base, with 10 bases between the two germline ends. CDR3 loop: CASSCGTSNYGYTF. In DNA form, the CDR3 reads TGTGCCAGCAGTTGCGGGACAAGTAACTATGGCTACACCTTC.

The CDR3 sequence: CASSPRDPGYNEQFF. CDR3 DNA sequence: TGTGCCAGCAGCCCCCGGGACCCCGGCTACAATGAGCAGTTCTTC. The chain combines TRBV14 with TRBJ2-1; either TRBD1 or TRBD2 may fit D (5 bases each). Germline V CDR1 and CDR2: SGHDN, FVKESK. The CDR3 loop spans 15 amino acids. Trimming left V 4 bases short and J 3 bases short, with 13 bases between.

The rearrangement uses TRBV7-9 and TRBJ2-5; 7 positions match TRBD1. The germline V gene has CDR1 SEHNR and CDR2 FQNEAQ (reference sequence). V lost 3 bases and J lost 11; bases outside the gene matches: 21. This CDR3 has 17 residues. The CDR3 DNA follows: TGTGCCAGCAGCTTCGACTCGACAGGGATTGGTCGCAATGAGCAGTACTTC. Its translation: CASSFDSTGIGRNEQYF.

This clonotype was seen many times. This rearrangement joins TRBV4-3 to TRBJ2-5; D is undetermined. Trimming left V 0 bases short and J 2 bases short, with 7 bases between. Germline lookup yields CDR1 LGHNA and CDR2 YSLEER. This CDR3 region has 14 residues. The chain's CDR3 is CASSQDVVQETQYF. The CDR3 region has the DNA TGCGCCAGCAGCCAAGATGTAGTACAAGAGACCCAGTACTTC.

This chain joins TRBV11-3 and TRBJ1-1; TRBD1 is a possible D gene (6 bases). Germline assignment: CDR1 SGHNT and CDR2 YENEEA. CDR3 length: 13 residues. With 2 bases removed from V and 4 bases from J, the gap between germline ends came to 8 bases. CDR3 nucleotide sequence: TGTGCCAGCAGCTTATTCAGGGGCACTGAAGCTTTCTTT. It specifies CASSLFRGTEAFF.

The chain has TRBV27 and TRBJ2-1; 8 bases align to TRBD2. The CDR3 consists of 15 residues. Germline V lookup: CDR1 MNHEY, CDR2 SMNVEV (reference sequence). J lost 4 bases, V lost 2 bases, and 4 bases had no gene match. The DNA of the CDR3 is TGTGCCAGCAGTTTAGTACTAGCGGCTTACAATGAGCAGTTCTTC. Its translation is CASSLVLAAYNEQFF.

This clonotype has more than one count but fewer than ten. The chain uses TRBV12-5 and TRBJ2-1; the D is unclear. Trimming removed 9 bases from V and 4 bases from J, with 7 bases in between. The CDR3 has 11 residues. From germline, CDR1 is LGHNT and CDR2 FRNRAP. CDR3 nucleotides: TGTGCTAGCGCGAATTACAATGAGCAGTTCTTC. Protein sequence: CASANYNEQFF. Variable domain in full (rest from reference TRBV12-5 and TRBJ2-1): DARVTQTPRHKVTEMGQEVTMRCQPILGHNTVFWYRQTMMQGLELLAYFRNRAPLDDSGMPKDRFSAEMPDATLATLKIQPSEPRDSAVYFCASANYNEQFFGPGTRLTVL.

Regarding this clonotype: The junction and the germline gene differ at one end; a read error may be behind it. The rearrangement uses TRBV5-1 and TRBJ2-7, with D possibly TRBD2 on 6 matching bases. Per germline, CDR1 SGHRS and CDR2 YFSETQ. CDR3 length: 14 residues. The CDR3 region is CASRRQRDSYEEYF. The CDR3 bases are TGCGCCAGCAGACGCCAAAGGGACTCCTACGAGGAGTACTTC.

The chain joins TRBV25-1 to TRBJ2-5; a possible D gene is TRBD1 (6 bases). Between the trimmed V and J ends, which lost 3 bases and 11 bases, there was a span of 31 bases. Germline V gene data show CDR1 as MGHDK and CDR2 as SYGVNS. The CDR3 covers 18 residues. In DNA form, the CDR3 reads TGTGCCAGCAGTGAGTACTCCAAGACAGGTAGGGTCTACAATGAGCAGTACTTC. Translating gives CASSEYSKTGRVYNEQYF.

The V call is TRBV7-9, the J call TRBJ1-1, with D perhaps TRBD1 (5 bases). V lost 4 bases and J 1 base, leaving 10 bases between the germline ends. This CDR3 spans 14 amino acids. CDR1 and CDR2 (germline): SEHNR, FQNEAQ (reference sequence). CDR3 sequence (DNA): TGTGCCAGCAGCTCGGGGGTACAGAACACTGAAGCTTTCTTT. Protein: CASSSGVQNTEAFF.

The chain recombines TRBV7-9 with TRBJ2-1; D possibly corresponds to TRBD1 (6 bases). The germline V gene has CDR1 SEHNR and CDR2 FQNEAQ (reference sequence). V lost 5 bases and J lost 4, with 15 bases in between. The length of the CDR3 is 15 residues. The CDR3 region has the DNA TGTGCCAGCAGCCTGACCAGGACAGCTTACAATGAGCAGTTCTTC. Translation: CASSLTRTAYNEQFF.

The V gene is TRBV6-4, the J gene TRBJ2-3, with 10 bases lining up with TRBD1. V trimming: 6 bases; J trimming: 0 bases; junction bases outside the gene matches: 6. Germline CDR1 is MRHNA and CDR2 is SNTAGT. The length of the CDR3 is 16 residues. The CDR3 DNA follows: TGTGCCAGCAGCCGGACAGGGGGAGACAGCACAGATACGCAGTATTTT. It translates to CASSRTGGDSTDTQYF.